This T cell receptor beta chain stems from a study of blood T cell repertoires in COVID-19. Whole-study context: Acute and convalescent COVID-19 specimens originated in the United States, Italy and Spain. Nucleic acid was either cDNA or gDNA, and it came from T cells, B-cell-depleted T cells, or PBMCs.

Per the original methods: Amplification from reference gene primers served as the basis for estimated nucleated cell counts. Repertoires were generated with immunoSEQ multiplex PCR, while TCRdb's copy carries only in-frame clones and drops some. Clone size and the V and J calls come from that table; the DNA yielded D and trimming. The sample holds about 480,000 clones, 85% to 90% seen once. The CDR3 length is 14 residues. V shed 7 bases, J shed 5 bases, and the junction held 8 bases outside the gene matches. Germline CDR1 is PRHDT and CDR2 is FYEKMQ (reference sequence). Patients at the Seattle site were enrolled during active infection and followed longitudinally.

The chain employs TRBV13 and TRBJ2-1, with 7 nucleotides matching TRBD2. Sequencing input: peripheral blood. The TCR was taken from a woman in her fifties or sixties with COVID-19, enrolled during active disease. The CDR3 DNA is TGTGCCAGCATCCCCACCAGCGGGAACAATGAGCAGTTCTTC. Protein sequence: CASIPTSGNNEQFF. Supplemented by reference TRBV13 and TRBJ2-1, the full variable domain reads AAGVIQSPRHLIKEKRETATLKCYPIPRHDTVYWYQQGPGQDPQFLISFYEKMQSDKGSIPDRFSAQQFSDYHSELNMSSLELGDSALYFCASIPTSGNNEQFFGPGTRLTVL.